The entry below describes one T cell receptor beta chain. Its target is not known. The entry originates in a study of post-analysis software for immune sequencing data. Study at large: There were relapsing-remitting, secondary progressive and progressive-relapsing multiple sclerosis among the disease courses included.

The CDR3 totals 16 residues. Germline V lookup: CDR1 MDHEN, CDR2 SYDVKM. The V end was cut by 9 bases, the J end by 5 bases, with 25 bases between. Findings of the study overall: Under F measure analysis, samples from one preparation batch co-clustered strongly. Comparison with controls showed significantly lower normalized Chao1 diversity in multiple sclerosis patients. Several TRBV segments were more frequent in patients than controls; TRBV5-6, TRBV5-1 and TRBV20-1 belonged to this group.

Incorporated into the TCR beta cDNA libraries were unique molecular identifiers, which served to reduce PCR and sequencing biases. Yield was 450,000 to 650,000 cDNA molecules from about 0.94 to 9.7 million T cells. TCRdb reanalysed the PCR reads using MiXCR and keeps one entry per CDR3 protein. This sample carries roughly 570,000 distinct CDR3 sequences, around a third of them seen once, and the ten largest clones take around 6.1%. The V gene is TRBV28, the J gene TRBJ2-5; tentatively, D is TRBD1 or TRBD2 (5 bases each). The sequence was obtained from a girl aged 2 to 17 with multiple sclerosis. Sequenced material: blood. CDR3 in amino acids: CASSLTHPGRRETQYF. The CDR3 coding sequence is TGTGCCAGTAGTCTAACCCACCCAGGGAGAAGGGAGACCCAGTACTTC.